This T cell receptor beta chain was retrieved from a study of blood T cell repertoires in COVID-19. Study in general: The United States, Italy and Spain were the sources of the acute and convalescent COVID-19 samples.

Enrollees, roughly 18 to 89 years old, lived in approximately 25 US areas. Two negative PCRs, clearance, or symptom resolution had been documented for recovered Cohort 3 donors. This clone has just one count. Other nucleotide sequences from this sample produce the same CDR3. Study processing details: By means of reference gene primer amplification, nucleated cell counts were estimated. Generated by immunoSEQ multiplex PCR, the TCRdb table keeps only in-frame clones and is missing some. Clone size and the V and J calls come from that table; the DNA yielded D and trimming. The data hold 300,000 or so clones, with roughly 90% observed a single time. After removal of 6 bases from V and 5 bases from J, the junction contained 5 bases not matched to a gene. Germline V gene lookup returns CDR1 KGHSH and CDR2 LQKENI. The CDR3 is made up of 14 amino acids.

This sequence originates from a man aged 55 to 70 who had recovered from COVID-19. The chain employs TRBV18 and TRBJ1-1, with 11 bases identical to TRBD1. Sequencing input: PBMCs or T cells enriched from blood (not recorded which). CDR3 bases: TGTGCCAGCTCGCCGGGACAGGGGGGTACTGAAGCTTTCTTT. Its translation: CASSPGQGGTEAFF.